These 28 T cell receptor beta chains share one sample of origin, sequenced in a study of blood T cell repertoires in COVID-19. Sequenced by immunoSEQ multiplex PCR; TCRdb stores in-frame clones only, minus some. The data contain 250,000 to 350,000 clones, approximately 90% of them seen just once; the ten biggest clones take up 4%. Material: peripheral blood. The receptors were sampled from a woman aged 50 to 60 with active or convalescent COVID-19.

J is TRBJ1-5 and V is TRBV3-1 (or the pseudogene TRBV3-2); D is perhaps TRBD1 (6 bases). V shed 1 base and J shed 0 bases, with 7 bases lying between them. The CDR3 is 15 residues long. CDR1 is LGHDT and CDR2 is YNNKEL in the germline V gene (reference sequence). CDR3 nucleotide sequence: TGTGCCAGCAGCCAAGGGACAGATAGCAATCAGCCCCAGCATTTT. Amino acid sequence: CASSQGTDSNQPQHF.

The rearrangement links TRBV2 to TRBJ1-1; a weak D match, TRBD1 (5 bases). CDR3 length: 15 amino acids. The V end was cut by 5 bases, the J end by 1 base, with 14 bases between. Germline-derived CDR1 and CDR2 are SNHLY and FYNNEI. The CDR3 DNA follows: TGTGCCAGCAGTCCGCTGCAGGGATCGAACACTGAAGCTTTCTTT. This encodes CASSPLQGSNTEAFF.

The genes are TRBV6-6 and TRBJ2-5; weak D call: TRBD1 (5 bases). V was pared by 5 bases and J by 4 bases, with 8 bases between. The CDR3 runs 12 residues. The germline CDR1 and CDR2 sequences are MNHNY and SVGAGI (reference sequence). The CDR3 region is CASSGAGETQYF. CDR3 coding DNA: TGTGCCAGCAGTGGGGCTGGAGAGACCCAGTACTTC.

V and J are TRBV27 and TRBJ2-1; 13 bases fit TRBD2. The J segment lost 8 bases and the V segment lost 5 bases, leaving 6 bases of the junction unmatched. CDR1 and CDR2 (germline): MNHEY, SMNVEV (reference sequence). The CDR3 has 15 amino acids. In DNA, the CDR3 is TGTGCCAGCAGTCCACGGACTAGCGGGAGCGATGAGCAGTTCTTC. Encoded protein: CASSPRTSGSDEQFF.

This sequence joins TRBV27 and TRBJ2-1; D might be TRBD2 (5 bases). This CDR3 region has 14 residues. Between the trimmed V and J ends, which lost 2 bases and 8 bases, there was a span of 13 bases. Germline values: CDR1 MNHEY, CDR2 SMNVEV (reference sequence). For the CDR3, the DNA is TGTGCCAGCAGTTTACCGGGGATGAGGTATGAGCAGTTCTTC. Residues: CASSLPGMRYEQFF.

This clone was seen only once. CDR3 nucleotides: TGTGCCAGCAGCCAAGTAGATCCCTTTCGGGGGTGCATCTCCTACGAGCAGTACTTC. Translation gives CASSQVDPFRGCISYEQYF. The genes are TRBV3-1 (or the pseudogene TRBV3-2) and TRBJ2-7; tentatively, D is TRBD2 (6 bases). Per the germline V gene, CDR1 is LGHDT and CDR2 is YNNKEL (reference sequence). Trimming shortened V by 1 base and J by 0 bases, and 22 bases separated the two germline ends. CDR3 length equals 19 residues.

V and J are TRBV24-1 and TRBJ1-5; weak D call: TRBD1 (5 bases). The CDR3 runs to 13 residues. CDR1 KGHDR and CDR2 SFDVKD come from the germline V gene. The V end lost 5 bases, the J end lost 3 bases, and 7 bases lay between the germline ends. Here the CDR3 DNA reads TGTGCCACCAGTGGACAGCACAATCAGCCCCAGCATTTT. It is translated as CATSGQHNQPQHF.

The V call is TRBV7-2, the J call TRBJ1-2; D not certain. In germline, CDR1 is SGHTA, CDR2 FQGNSA. This CDR3 contains 15 residues. V dropped 11 bases and J dropped 8 bases, with 27 bases sitting between them. CDR3 DNA sequence: TGTGCCGGCGCACCCCCAGTATGGAGGTCGGGAGGCTACACCTTC. Translating it yields CAGAPPVWRSGGYTF. The full variable domain, rest sourced from reference TRBV7-2 and TRBJ1-2, is GAGVSQSPSNKVTEKGKDVELRCDPISGHTALYWYRQSLGQGLEFLIYFQGNSAPDKSGLPSDRFSAERTGGSVSTLTIQRTQQEDSAVYLCAGAPPVWRSGGYTFGSGTRLTVV.

In its sample, this clone was seen once. V usage is TRBV28 and J usage is TRBJ1-2; 11 bases fit TRBD1. V lost 5 bases and J lost 3; bases outside the gene matches: 2. Germline CDR1 and CDR2: MDHEN and SYDVKM. The CDR3 totals 14 residues. The CDR3 DNA is TGTGCCAGCAGTCGGACAGGGGGCGACTATGGCTACACCTTC. Translating it yields CASSRTGGDYGYTF.

This clone has a handful of counts. V gene TRBV29-1 combines with J gene TRBJ2-7; D is perhaps TRBD1 (5 bases). CDR3 length equals 12 residues. The germline V gene has CDR1 SQVTM and CDR2 ANQGSEA. Trimming cost V 4 bases and J 1 base, with 8 bases left between them. For the CDR3, the DNA is TGCAGCGTTGGGCAGGGATCCTACGAGCAGTACTTC. Encoded protein: CSVGQGSYEQYF.

This chain joins TRBV24-1 and TRBJ1-5; D is possibly TRBD1 (5 bases). Trimming removed 9 bases at V and 3 bases at J, with 14 bases between. Germline-derived CDR1 and CDR2 are KGHDR and SFDVKD. CDR3 size: 14 residues. The CDR3 nucleotides read TGTGCCACCCAAACCGGGGGGAACAATCAGCCCCAGCATTTT. Translation gives CATQTGGNNQPQHF.

The gene calls are TRBV6-2 or TRBV6-3 and TRBJ2-1, with 9 nucleotides matching TRBD1. This CDR3 is 16 amino acids long. V lost 5 bases and J lost 6; bases outside the gene matches: 11. CDR1 is MNHEY, CDR2 SVGEGT, per germline. The CDR3 DNA follows: TGTGCCAGCAGTCAACGACAGGGGGTAGTAATCAATGAGCAGTTCTTC. It is translated as CASSQRQGVVINEQFF.

The chain joins TRBV28 to TRBJ1-4, with D possibly matching TRBD1 (6 bases). V lost 5 bases to trimming and J lost 6 bases, with 13 bases between them. Looked up from germline, CDR1 is MDHEN and CDR2 is SYDVKM. CDR3 size: 14 residues. The CDR3 region has the DNA TGTGCCAGCAGTGCCCGGGACATCTATGAAAAACTGTTTTTT. It is translated as CASSARDIYEKLFF. The full variable domain, with the rest looked up from reference TRBV28 and TRBJ1-4, is DVKVTQSSRYLVKRTGEKVFLECVQDMDHENMFWYRQDPGLGLRLIYFSYDVKMKEKGDIPEGYSVSREKKERFSLILESASTNQTSMYLCASSARDIYEKLFFGSGTQLSVL.

This clone was seen more than once but under ten times. The same CDR3 arises from other DNA sequences in this sample as well. The chain joins TRBV19 to TRBJ1-1; TRBD1 is a possible D gene (5 bases). Trimming left V 2 bases short and J 4 bases short, with 8 bases between. The CDR3 has 13 amino acids. Germline V CDR1 and CDR2: LNHDA, SQIVND (reference sequence). In DNA, the CDR3 is TGTGCCAGTAGTATATCTAGGGGCACTGAAGCTTTCTTT. This sequence encodes CASSISRGTEAFF.

The rearrangement links TRBV18 to TRBJ1-4; D is unresolved. The V and J ends lost 6 bases and 4 bases respectively, with 9 bases between them. Germline V gene data show CDR1 as KGHSH and CDR2 as LQKENI. The CDR3 sequence is 13 residues long. CDR3 region: CASSSNSNEKLFF. The DNA of the CDR3 is TGTGCCAGCTCGTCCAACAGTAATGAAAAACTGTTTTTT.

This clone has a single count. V usage is TRBV28 and J usage is TRBJ2-4; 9 bases fit TRBD2. The CDR3 is 15 residues long. V lost 3 bases to trimming and J lost 8 bases; unmatched junction nucleotides: 8. Germline lookup yields CDR1 MDHEN and CDR2 SYDVKM. The CDR3 coding sequence is TGTGCCAGCAGTTTCGGCGGGAGGGCCGTGGACATTCAGTACTTC. Translated, it gives CASSFGGRAVDIQYF.

This chain joins TRBV4-2 and TRBJ1-1; 9 bases match TRBD1. Germline V gives CDR1 LGHNA, CDR2 YNFKEQ. The J segment lost 7 bases and the V segment lost 0 bases, leaving 6 bases of the junction unmatched. This CDR3 spans 15 amino acids. CDR3 residues: CASSQDGSDRGEAFF. CDR3 sequence (DNA): TGTGCCAGCAGCCAAGATGGGTCGGACAGGGGTGAAGCTTTCTTT.

The chain combines TRBV28 with TRBJ1-1; a possible D gene is TRBD1 (5 bases). Trimming cost V 5 bases and J 4 bases, with 14 bases left between them. The CDR3 runs 14 residues. Germline-derived CDR1 and CDR2 are MDHEN and SYDVKM. The chain's CDR3 is CASSKTYGGTEAFF. The CDR3 nucleotides are TGTGCCAGCAGTAAGACATACGGGGGCACTGAAGCTTTCTTT.

The rearrangement uses TRBV4-1 and TRBJ2-2; 8 positions match TRBD2. The CDR3 is 16 amino acids. Looked up from germline, CDR1 is MGHRA and CDR2 is YSYEKL. After removal of 4 bases from V and 1 base from J, the junction contained 5 bases not matched to a gene. The CDR3 here is CASSLFSGGNTGELFF. The DNA for the CDR3 is TGCGCCAGCAGCCTATTCAGCGGGGGGAACACCGGGGAGCTGTTTTTT.

This chain joins TRBV4-1 and TRBJ2-2, with 8 bases fitting TRBD1. V was clipped by 4 bases and J by 2 bases; unmatched bases: 3. Per germline, CDR1 MGHRA and CDR2 YSYEKL. This CDR3 is built from 15 residues. CDR3 loop: CASSLGQGNTGELFF. CDR3 sequence (DNA): TGCGCCAGCAGCCTTGGACAGGGTAACACCGGGGAGCTGTTTTTT.

The V and J genes are TRBV11-2 and TRBJ1-1; 10 bases are a match to TRBD1. Germline V gene data show CDR1 as SGHAT and CDR2 as FQNNGV. V lost 4 bases and J lost 4; bases outside the gene matches: 9. This CDR3 has 16 amino acids. CDR3 sequence: CASSSRGQGRSTEAFF. The CDR3 DNA follows: TGTGCCAGCAGCTCAAGGGGACAGGGGAGGAGCACTGAAGCTTTCTTT.

The V call is TRBV4-3, the J call TRBJ2-7; unclear D gene. Germline CDR1 reads LGHNA; CDR2 reads YSLEER. The CDR3 extends over 13 amino acids. The V end lost 3 bases, the J end lost 3 bases, and 9 bases lay between the germline ends. As DNA, the CDR3 is TGCGCCAGCAGCCAGTTCCCCCACTACGAGCAGTACTTC. Amino acid sequence: CASSQFPHYEQYF.

The chain recombines TRBV18 with TRBJ2-6; 7 nucleotides agree with TRBD1. The trim removed 3 bases at V and 11 bases at J, leaving 10 bases unmatched. The length of the CDR3 is 15 residues. Germline values: CDR1 KGHSH, CDR2 LQKENI. The CDR3 coding sequence is TGTGCCAGCTCACCTCTAAGGGACAGTGGTCACGTCCTGACTTTC. It codes for CASSPLRDSGHVLTF.

The V call is TRBV9, the J call TRBJ1-1; no reliable D call. Germline V lookup: CDR1 SGDLS, CDR2 YYNGEE. The CDR3 extends over 13 amino acids. Trimming took off 0 bases at V and 1 base at J, with 4 bases between the two ends. The CDR3: CASSVAQNTEAFF. CDR3 nucleotides: TGTGCCAGCAGCGTAGCACAGAACACTGAAGCTTTCTTT.

V usage is TRBV30 and J usage is TRBJ1-1; no clear D gene. The V gene's germline CDR1 is GTSNPN and CDR2 SVGIG (reference sequence). Trimming removed 3 bases at V and 0 bases at J, with 8 bases between. The CDR3 runs to 13 residues. The CDR3 reads CAWSKNLNTEAFF. CDR3 nucleotide sequence: TGTGCCTGGAGCAAAAACTTGAACACTGAAGCTTTCTTT.

The chain carries TRBV11-2 and TRBJ1-3; 7 bases align to TRBD1. Trimming cost V 1 base and J 0 bases; bases outside gene matches: 3. This CDR3 contains 16 residues. Germline V gene lookup returns CDR1 SGHAT and CDR2 FQNNGV. The CDR3 reads CASSLGQGGSGNTIYF. In DNA form, the CDR3 reads TGTGCCAGCAGCTTAGGTCAGGGGGGCTCTGGAAACACCATATATTTT.

The chain employs TRBV19 and TRBJ2-2, with unresolved D. Germline V CDR1 and CDR2: LNHDA, SQIVND (reference sequence). Trimming removed 5 bases at V and 4 bases at J, with 8 bases between. The CDR3 is 13 residues long. This CDR3 reads CASSRASTGELFF. DNA for the CDR3: TGTGCCAGTAGTCGAGCAAGCACCGGGGAGCTGTTTTTT.

V usage is TRBV28 and J usage is TRBJ1-1, with 7 bases lining up with TRBD1. Germline V CDR1 and CDR2: MDHEN, SYDVKM. V was pared by 7 bases and J by 7 bases, with 9 bases of the junction left unmatched. CDR3 length: 13 amino acids. CDR3 amino acids: CASTMGQNREAFF. The CDR3, as DNA: TGTGCCAGCACCATGGGACAGAATCGTGAAGCTTTCTTT.